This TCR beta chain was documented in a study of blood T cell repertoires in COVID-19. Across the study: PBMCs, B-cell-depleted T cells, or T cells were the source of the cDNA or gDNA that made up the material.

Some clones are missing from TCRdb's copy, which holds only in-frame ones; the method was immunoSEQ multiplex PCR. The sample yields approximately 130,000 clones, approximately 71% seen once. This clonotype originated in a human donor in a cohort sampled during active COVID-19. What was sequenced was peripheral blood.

The CDR3 DNA follows: TGTGCCAGCAGCGGACAGGGGGTCGAGCAGTACTTC. Translated: CASSGQGVEQYF. The rearrangement joins TRBV3-1 (or the pseudogene TRBV3-2) to TRBJ2-7; 10 bases are a match to TRBD1. In germline, CDR1 is LGHDT, CDR2 YNNKEL (reference sequence). V gave up 5 bases and J gave up 6 bases; unmatched junction bases: 1. CDR3 size: 12 residues.